The 3 T cell receptor beta chains reported below all come from one sample, sequenced in a study of shared clonotypes between healthy human individuals. This table comes from immunoSEQ multiplex PCR, and its TCRdb copy is limited to in-frame clones, with some not included. In the table there are about 1 million clones, roughly 80% of which are singletons. Sequencing was done on a sample of memory CD4+ T cells sorted from blood. Subset noted: CD45RA-negative fraction. All receptors come from a man aged 18-30 years in good health.

Concerning this clone: Relative to the germline gene, one junction end is altered; a read error may explain this. The genes are TRBV5-1 and TRBJ2-7, with D unclear. CDR1 is SGHRS, CDR2 YFSETQ, per germline. The CDR3 loop spans 12 amino acids. CDR3 protein: CVSSFAGYEQYF. CDR3 bases: TGCGTCAGCAGCTTTGCAGGATACGAGCAGTACTTC.

In this sample, this clone turned up a few times. The chain joins TRBV30 to TRBJ1-3; D uncertain. Germline V gene data show CDR1 as GTSNPN and CDR2 as SVGIG (reference sequence). The CDR3 covers 15 residues. V dropped 0 bases and J dropped 2 bases, with 11 bases sitting between them. CDR3 sequence (DNA): TGTGCCTGGAGTGTAGGTCAGCTTGCTGGAAACACCATATATTTT. Its protein is CAWSVGQLAGNTIYF. The full variable domain, with the rest looked up from reference TRBV30 and TRBJ1-3, is SQTIHQWPATLVQPVGSPLSLECTVEGTSNPNLYWYRQAAGRGLQLLFYSVGIGQISSEVPQNLSASRPQDRQFILSSKKLLLSDSGFYLCAWSVGQLAGNTIYFGEGSWLTVV.

The rearrangement links TRBV5-4 to TRBJ2-2, with D possibly TRBD1 on 6 matching bases. Trimming shortened V by 4 bases and J by 1 base, and 14 bases separated the two germline ends. In germline, CDR1 is SGHNT, CDR2 YYREEE (reference sequence). The CDR3 is 16 amino acids. This CDR3 is CASSLTPGQNTGELFF. In DNA form, the CDR3 reads TGTGCCAGCAGCCTGACCCCGGGACAGAACACCGGGGAGCTGTTTTTT.